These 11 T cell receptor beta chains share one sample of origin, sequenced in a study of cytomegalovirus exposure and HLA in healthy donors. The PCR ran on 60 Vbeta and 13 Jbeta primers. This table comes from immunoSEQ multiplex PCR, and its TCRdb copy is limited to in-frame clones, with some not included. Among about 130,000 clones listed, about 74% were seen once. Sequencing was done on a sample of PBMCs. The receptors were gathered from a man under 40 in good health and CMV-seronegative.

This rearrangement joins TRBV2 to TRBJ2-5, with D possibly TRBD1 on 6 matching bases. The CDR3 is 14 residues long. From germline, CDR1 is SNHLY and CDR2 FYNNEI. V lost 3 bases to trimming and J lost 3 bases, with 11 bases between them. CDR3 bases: TGTGCCAGCAGTGATGGCAGGGGAGAAGAGACCCAGTACTTC. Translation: CASSDGRGEETQYF.

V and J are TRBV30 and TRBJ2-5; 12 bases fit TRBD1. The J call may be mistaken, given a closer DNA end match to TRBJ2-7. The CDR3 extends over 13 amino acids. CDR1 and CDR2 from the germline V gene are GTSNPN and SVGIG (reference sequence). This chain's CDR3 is CAWSGQGAPEQYF. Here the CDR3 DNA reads TGTGCCTGGTCGGGACAGGGGGCGCCCGAGCAGTACTTC.

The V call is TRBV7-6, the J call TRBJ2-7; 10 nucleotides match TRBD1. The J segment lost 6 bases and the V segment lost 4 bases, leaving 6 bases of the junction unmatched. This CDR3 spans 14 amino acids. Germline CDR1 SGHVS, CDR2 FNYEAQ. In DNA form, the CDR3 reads TGTGCCAGCAGCTCCCTGGGACAGGGGACCGAGCAGTACTTC. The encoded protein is CASSSLGQGTEQYF.

This CDR3 is CASSGTSTDTQYF. In nucleotides, the CDR3 is TGCGCCAGCAGCGGGACTTCCACAGATACGCAGTATTTT. V is TRBV5-1 and J is TRBJ2-3; tentatively, D is TRBD2 (6 bases). This CDR3 region has 13 residues. The ends were cut back, 4 bases at V and 2 bases at J, with 8 bases in the middle. Germline CDR1 SGHRS, CDR2 YFSETQ.

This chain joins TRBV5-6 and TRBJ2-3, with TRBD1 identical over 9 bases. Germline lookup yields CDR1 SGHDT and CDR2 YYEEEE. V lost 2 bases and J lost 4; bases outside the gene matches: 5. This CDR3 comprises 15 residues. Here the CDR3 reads CASSLGTGSADTQYF. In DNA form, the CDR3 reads TGTGCCAGCAGCTTAGGGACAGGGTCTGCAGATACGCAGTATTTT.

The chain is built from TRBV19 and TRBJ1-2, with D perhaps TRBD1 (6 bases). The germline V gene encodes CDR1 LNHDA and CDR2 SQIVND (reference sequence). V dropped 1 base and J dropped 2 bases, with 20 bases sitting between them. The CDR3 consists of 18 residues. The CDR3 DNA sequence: TGTGCCAGTAGTATAGCCTATGGAGGACAGTCGGCCAACTATGGCTACACCTTC. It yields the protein CASSIAYGGQSANYGYTF. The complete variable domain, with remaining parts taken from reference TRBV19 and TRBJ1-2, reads DGGITQSPKYLFRKEGQNVTLSCEQNLNHDAMYWYRQDPGQGLRLIYYSQIVNDFQKGDIAEGYSVSREKKESFPLTVTSAQKNPTAFYLCASSIAYGGQSANYGYTFGSGTRLTVV.

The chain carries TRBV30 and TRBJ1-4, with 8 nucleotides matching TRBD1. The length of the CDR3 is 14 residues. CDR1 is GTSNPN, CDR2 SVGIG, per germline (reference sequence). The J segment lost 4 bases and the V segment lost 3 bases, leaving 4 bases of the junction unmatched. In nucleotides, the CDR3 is TGTGCCTGGAGACGAGGACAGGGTAATGAAAAACTGTTTTTT. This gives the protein CAWRRGQGNEKLFF.

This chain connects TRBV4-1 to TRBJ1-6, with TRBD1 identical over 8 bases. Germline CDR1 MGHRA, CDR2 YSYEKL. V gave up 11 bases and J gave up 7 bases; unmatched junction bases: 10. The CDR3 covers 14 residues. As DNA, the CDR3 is TGCGCCGCAGGGGAGACAGGGGACAATTCACCCCTCCACTTT. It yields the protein CAAGETGDNSPLHF.

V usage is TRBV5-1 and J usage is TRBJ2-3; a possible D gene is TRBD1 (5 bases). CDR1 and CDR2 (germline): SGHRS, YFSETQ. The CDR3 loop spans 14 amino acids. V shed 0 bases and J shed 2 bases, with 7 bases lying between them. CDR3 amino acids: CASSLGQNTDTQYF. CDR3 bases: TGCGCCAGCAGCTTGGGACAGAACACAGATACGCAGTATTTT.

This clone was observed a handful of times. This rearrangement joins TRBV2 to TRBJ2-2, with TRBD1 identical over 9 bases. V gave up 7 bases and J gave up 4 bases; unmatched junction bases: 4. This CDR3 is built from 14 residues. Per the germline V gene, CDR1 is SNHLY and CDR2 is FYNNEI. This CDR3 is CASKQGAATGELFF. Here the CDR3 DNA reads TGTGCCAGCAAACAGGGGGCGGCCACCGGGGAGCTGTTTTTT.

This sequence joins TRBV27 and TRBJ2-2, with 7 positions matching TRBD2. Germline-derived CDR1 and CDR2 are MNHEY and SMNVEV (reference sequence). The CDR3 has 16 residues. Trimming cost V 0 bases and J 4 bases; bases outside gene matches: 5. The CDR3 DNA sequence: TGTGCCAGCAGTTTATCGCGGGGGATGGCCACCGGGGAGCTGTTTTTT. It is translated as CASSLSRGMATGELFF.